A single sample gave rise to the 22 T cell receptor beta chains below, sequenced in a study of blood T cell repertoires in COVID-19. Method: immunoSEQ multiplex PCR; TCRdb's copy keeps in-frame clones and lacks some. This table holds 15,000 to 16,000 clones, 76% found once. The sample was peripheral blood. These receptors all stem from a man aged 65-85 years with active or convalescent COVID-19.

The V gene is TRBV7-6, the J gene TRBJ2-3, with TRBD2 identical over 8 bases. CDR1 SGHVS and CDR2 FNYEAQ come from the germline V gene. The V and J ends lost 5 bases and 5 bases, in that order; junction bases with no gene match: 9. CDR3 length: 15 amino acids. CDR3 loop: CASSAAGGREDTQYF. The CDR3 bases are TGTGCCAGCAGCGCCGCGGGGGGACGGGAAGATACGCAGTATTTT.

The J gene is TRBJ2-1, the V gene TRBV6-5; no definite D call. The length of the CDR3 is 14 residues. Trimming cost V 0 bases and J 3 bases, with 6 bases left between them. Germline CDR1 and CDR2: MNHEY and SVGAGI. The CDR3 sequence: CASSYSRIYNEQFF. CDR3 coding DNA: TGTGCCAGCAGTTACTCGAGGATCTACAATGAGCAGTTCTTC.

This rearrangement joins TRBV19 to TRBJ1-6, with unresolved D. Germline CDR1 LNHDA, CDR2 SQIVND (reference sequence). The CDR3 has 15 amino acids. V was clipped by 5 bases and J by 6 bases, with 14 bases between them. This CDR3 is CASSPRTDSNSPLHF. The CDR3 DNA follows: TGTGCCAGTAGTCCCCGGACTGATTCTAATTCACCCCTCCACTTT.

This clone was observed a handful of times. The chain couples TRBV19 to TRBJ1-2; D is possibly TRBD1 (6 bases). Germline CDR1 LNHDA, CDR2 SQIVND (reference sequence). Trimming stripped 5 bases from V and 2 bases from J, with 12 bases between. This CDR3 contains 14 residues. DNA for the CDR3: TGTGCCAGTAGTCTCGGGACAAGGAACTATGGCTACACCTTC. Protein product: CASSLGTRNYGYTF.

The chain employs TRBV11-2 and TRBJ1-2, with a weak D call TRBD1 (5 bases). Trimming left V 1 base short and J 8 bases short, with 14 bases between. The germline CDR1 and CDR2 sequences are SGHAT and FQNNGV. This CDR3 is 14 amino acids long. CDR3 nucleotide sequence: TGTGCCAGCAGCTTAGGGGGCAGAAATAGCGGCTACACCTTC. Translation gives CASSLGGRNSGYTF.

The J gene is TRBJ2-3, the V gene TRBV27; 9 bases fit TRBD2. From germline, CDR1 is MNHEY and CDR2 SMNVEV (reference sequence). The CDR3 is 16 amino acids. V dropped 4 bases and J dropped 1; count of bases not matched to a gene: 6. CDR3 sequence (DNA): TGTGCCAGCAGTTCCTCCAGACTAGCGGGCACAGATACGCAGTATTTT. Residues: CASSSSRLAGTDTQYF.

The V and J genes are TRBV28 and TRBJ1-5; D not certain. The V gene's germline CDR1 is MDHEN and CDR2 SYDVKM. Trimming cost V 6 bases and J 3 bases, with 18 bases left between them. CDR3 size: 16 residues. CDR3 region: CASSLTPGLHNQPQHF. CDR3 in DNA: TGTGCCAGCAGCCTTACCCCCGGACTGCACAATCAGCCCCAGCATTTT.

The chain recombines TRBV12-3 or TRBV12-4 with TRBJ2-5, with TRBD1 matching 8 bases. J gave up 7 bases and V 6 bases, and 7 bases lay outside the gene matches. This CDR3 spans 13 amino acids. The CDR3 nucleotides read TGTGCCAGCAGCTCGGGACAGGTTGGGACCCAGTACTTC. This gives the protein CASSSGQVGTQYF.

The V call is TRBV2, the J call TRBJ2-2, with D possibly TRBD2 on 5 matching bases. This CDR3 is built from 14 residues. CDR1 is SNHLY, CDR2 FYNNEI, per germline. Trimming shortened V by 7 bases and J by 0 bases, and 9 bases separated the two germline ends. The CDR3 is CASKGVPNTGELFF. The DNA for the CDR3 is TGTGCCAGCAAGGGAGTCCCGAACACCGGGGAGCTGTTTTTT. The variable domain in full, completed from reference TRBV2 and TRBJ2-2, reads EPEVTQTPSHQVTQMGQEVILRCVPISNHLYFYWYRQILGQKVEFLVSFYNNEISEKSEIFDDQFSVERPDGSNFTLKIRSTKLEDSAMYFCASKGVPNTGELFFGEGSRLTVL.

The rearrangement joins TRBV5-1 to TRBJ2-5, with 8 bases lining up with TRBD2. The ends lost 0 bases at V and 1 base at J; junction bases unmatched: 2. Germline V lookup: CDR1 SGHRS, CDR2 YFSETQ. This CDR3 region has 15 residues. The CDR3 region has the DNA TGCGCCAGCAGCTTGGGTAGCGGGATCCAAGAGACCCAGTACTTC. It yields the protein CASSLGSGIQETQYF.

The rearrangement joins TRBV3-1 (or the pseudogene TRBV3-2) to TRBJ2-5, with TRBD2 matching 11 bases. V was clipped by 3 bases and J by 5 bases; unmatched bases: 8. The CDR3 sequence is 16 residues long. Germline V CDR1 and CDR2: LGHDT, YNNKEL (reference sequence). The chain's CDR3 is CASSHPGTSGRETQYF. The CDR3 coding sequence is TGTGCCAGCAGCCACCCCGGGACTAGCGGAAGGGAGACCCAGTACTTC.

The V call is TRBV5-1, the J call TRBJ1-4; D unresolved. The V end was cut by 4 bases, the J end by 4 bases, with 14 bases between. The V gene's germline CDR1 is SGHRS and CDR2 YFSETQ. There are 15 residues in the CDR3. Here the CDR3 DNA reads TGCGCCAGCAGCCCCAATACTAACGGTAATGAAAAACTGTTTTTT. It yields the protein CASSPNTNGNEKLFF.

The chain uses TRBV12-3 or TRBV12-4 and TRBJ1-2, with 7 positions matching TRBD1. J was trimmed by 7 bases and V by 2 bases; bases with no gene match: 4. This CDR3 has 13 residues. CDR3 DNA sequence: TGTGCCAGCAGTTTAACAGGGGAGAGTGGCTACACCTTC. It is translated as CASSLTGESGYTF.

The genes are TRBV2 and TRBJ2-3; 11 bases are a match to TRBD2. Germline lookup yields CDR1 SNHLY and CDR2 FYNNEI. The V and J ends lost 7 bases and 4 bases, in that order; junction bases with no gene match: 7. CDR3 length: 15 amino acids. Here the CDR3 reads CASNILAGGADTQYF. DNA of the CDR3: TGTGCCAGCAATATTCTAGCGGGGGGCGCAGATACGCAGTATTTT.

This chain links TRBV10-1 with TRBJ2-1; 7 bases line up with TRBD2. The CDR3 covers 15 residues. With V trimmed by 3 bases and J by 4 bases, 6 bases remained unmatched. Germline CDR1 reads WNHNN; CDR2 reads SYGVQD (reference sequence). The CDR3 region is CASSEELGGYNEQFF. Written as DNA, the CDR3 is TGCGCCAGCAGTGAAGAATTGGGAGGGTACAATGAGCAGTTCTTC.

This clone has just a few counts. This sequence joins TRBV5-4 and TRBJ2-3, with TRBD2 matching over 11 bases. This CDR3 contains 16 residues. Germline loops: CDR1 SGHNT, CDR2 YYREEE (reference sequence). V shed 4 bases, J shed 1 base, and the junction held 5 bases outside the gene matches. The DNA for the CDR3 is TGTGCCAGCAGCCTTGGGACTAGCGGACGCACAGATACGCAGTATTTT. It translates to CASSLGTSGRTDTQYF.

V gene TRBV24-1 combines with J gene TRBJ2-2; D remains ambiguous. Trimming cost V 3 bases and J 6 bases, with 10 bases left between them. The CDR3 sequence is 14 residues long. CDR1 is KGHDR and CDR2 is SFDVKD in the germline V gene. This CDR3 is CATSDQYNPGELFF. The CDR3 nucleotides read TGTGCCACCAGTGATCAGTACAACCCCGGGGAGCTGTTTTTT.

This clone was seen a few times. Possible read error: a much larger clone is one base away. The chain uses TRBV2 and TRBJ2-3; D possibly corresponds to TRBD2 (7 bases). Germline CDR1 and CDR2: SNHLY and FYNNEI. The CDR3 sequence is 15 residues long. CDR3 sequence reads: CPRRGTWGGQDTQYF. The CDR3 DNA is TGTCCCCGCCGGGGGACATGGGGGGGGCAAGATACGCAGTATTTT.

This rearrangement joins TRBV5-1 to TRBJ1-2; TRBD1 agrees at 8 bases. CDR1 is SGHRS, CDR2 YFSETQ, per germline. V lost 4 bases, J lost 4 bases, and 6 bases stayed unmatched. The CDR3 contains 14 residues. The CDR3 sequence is CASSTTGGSYGYTF. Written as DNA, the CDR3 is TGCGCCAGCAGCACCACAGGGGGGTCCTATGGCTACACCTTC.

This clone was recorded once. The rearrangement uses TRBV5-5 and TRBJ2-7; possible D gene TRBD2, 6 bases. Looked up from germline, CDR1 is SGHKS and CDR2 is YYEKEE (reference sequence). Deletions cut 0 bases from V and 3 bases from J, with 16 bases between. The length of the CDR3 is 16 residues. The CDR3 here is CASSLVRGTVIYEQYF. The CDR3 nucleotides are TGTGCCAGCAGCTTGGTACGCGGGACTGTAATCTACGAGCAGTACTTC.

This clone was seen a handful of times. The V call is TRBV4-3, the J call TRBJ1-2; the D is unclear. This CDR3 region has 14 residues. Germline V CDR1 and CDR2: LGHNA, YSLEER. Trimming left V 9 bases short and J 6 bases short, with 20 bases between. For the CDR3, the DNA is TGCGCCAGTTCAAAAGGTGAGCAGAGGAATGGCTACACCTTC. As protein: CASSKGEQRNGYTF.

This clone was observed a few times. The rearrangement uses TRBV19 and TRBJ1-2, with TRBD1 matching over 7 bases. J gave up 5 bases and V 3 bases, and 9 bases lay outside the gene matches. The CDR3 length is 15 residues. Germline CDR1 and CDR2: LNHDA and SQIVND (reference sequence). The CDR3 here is CASSMGQLGAYGYTF. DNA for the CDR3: TGTGCCAGTAGTATGGGACAGCTCGGGGCGTATGGCTACACCTTC. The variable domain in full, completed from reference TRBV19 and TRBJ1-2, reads DGGITQSPKYLFRKEGQNVTLSCEQNLNHDAMYWYRQDPGQGLRLIYYSQIVNDFQKGDIAEGYSVSREKKESFPLTVTSAQKNPTAFYLCASSMGQLGAYGYTFGSGTRLTVV.